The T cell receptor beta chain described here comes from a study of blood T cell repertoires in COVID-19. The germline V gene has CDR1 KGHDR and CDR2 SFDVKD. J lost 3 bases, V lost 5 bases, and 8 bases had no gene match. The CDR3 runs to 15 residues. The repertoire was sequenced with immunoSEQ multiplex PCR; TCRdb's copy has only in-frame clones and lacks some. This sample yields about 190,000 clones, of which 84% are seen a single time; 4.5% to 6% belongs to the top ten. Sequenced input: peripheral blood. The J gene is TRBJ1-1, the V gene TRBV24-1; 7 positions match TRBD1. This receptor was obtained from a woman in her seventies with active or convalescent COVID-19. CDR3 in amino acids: CATSGTGEGYTEAFF. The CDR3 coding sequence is TGTGCCACCAGTGGAACAGGGGAAGGGTACACTGAAGCTTTCTTT.